These T cell receptor beta chains were read from a single sample in a study of OX40 agonist ivuxolimab in advanced cancers. The table came from immunoSEQ multiplex PCR; TCRdb's copy has only in-frame clones and leaves some out. The data show about 88,000 clones, around 87% seen once. Sequenced here: CD4+ or CD8+ T cells sorted from blood, sampled in a trial of the OX40 agonist ivuxolimab. The receptors stem from an adult with an advanced solid tumor such as melanoma, head and neck, liver or kidney cancer. CDR3s leave out the opening cysteine and the closing phenylalanine or tryptophan. A D gene is named only where the DNA matches it firmly.

D,V,J,CDR3
NA,TRBV30,TRBJ1-6,AWSAVRAANSPLH
TRBD2,TRBV10-3,TRBJ2-5,AISGTSGGGETQY
NA,TRBV30,TRBJ2-7,AWSTGPYEQY
TRBD1,TRBV29-1,TRBJ2-7,SVRGQVDEQY
NA,TRBV5-1,TRBJ1-5,ASSLAANQPQH
NA,TRBV5-4,TRBJ2-6,ASSPEGHQNNSGANVLT
NA,TRBV6-6,TRBJ1-1,ASSYGGLVPEAF
TRBD1,TRBV7-2,TRBJ2-5,ASSIGTGLETQY
NA,TRBV12-5,TRBJ2-7,ASAYSYEQY
NA,TRBV7-3,TRBJ2-2,ASSLKSGELF
TRBD2,TRBV25-1,TRBJ2-7,ASSEYSGGRAYEQY
NA,TRBV7-9,TRBJ2-5,ASSLGKQETQY
TRBD1,TRBV4-1,TRBJ1-6,ASSQDPEGQVRSYNSPLH
NA,TRBV30,TRBJ2-1,AWSTGGENEQF
NA,TRBV29-1,TRBJ2-6,SDIRTGHLSGANVLT
NA,TRBV10-2,TRBJ2-2,ASAGWGGELF
TRBD1,TRBV18,TRBJ2-7,ASSPRQGYAEQY
NA,TRBV7-2,TRBJ1-1,ALGRGLNTEAF
NA,TRBV6-5,TRBJ1-1,ASSSGHLNTEAF
NA,TRBV7-2,TRBJ1-3,ASSLGRLRNTIY
NA,TRBV6-5,TRBJ1-5,ASTPAGGNQPQH
NA,TRBV6-6,TRBJ1-4,ASKWGEANEKLF
NA,TRBV23-1,TRBJ1-1,AVRRRKNTEAF
NA,TRBV4-1,TRBJ2-3,ASRARQGRVADTQY
NA,TRBV19,TRBJ2-6,ASSISGSSGANVLT
NA,TRBV7-2,TRBJ2-7,ASSLASSSYEQY
NA,TRBV5-8,TRBJ2-3,ASSSDYTDTQY
NA,TRBV14,TRBJ2-1,ASSQLWGSYNEQF
NA,TRBV21-1,TRBJ2-5,ASSKATRGGRSLGETQY
TRBD1,TRBV10-3,TRBJ1-6,AIRPGQTDNSPLH
NA,TRBV30,TRBJ1-5,AWRGSGSNQPQH
NA,TRBV7-2,TRBJ2-7,ASSAGGPGQY
NA,TRBV9,TRBJ2-1,ASSMTQPDNEQF
NA,TRBV5-1,TRBJ2-5,ASSSLSFSGETQY
NA,TRBV5-4,TRBJ2-2,ASSQDTVSTGELF
NA,TRBV30,TRBJ2-3,AWSVLGGAQGDTQY
NA,TRBV5-6,TRBJ1-3,ASSPGRGNTIY
TRBD2,TRBV19,TRBJ2-5,ASSMRLAGTETQY
TRBD1,TRBV11-2,TRBJ1-4,ASSLVSGQGGEKLF
TRBD1,TRBV19,TRBJ2-7,ASARDRVS
TRBD1,TRBV5-1,TRBJ2-1,ASSAGQAPYNEQF
TRBD2,TRBV5-1,TRBJ2-7,ASSFSGGSYEQY
NA,TRBV15,TRBJ2-7,ATSRDMGAEAEQY
NA,TRBV23-1,TRBJ2-1,ASPGGYNEQF